These 17 T cell receptor beta chains were sequenced from one sample in a study of T cells after yellow fever vaccination. Using its own MiXCR run on the 5' RACE reads, TCRdb lists one record per CDR3 protein. Of about 53,000 distinct CDR3 sequences listed, approximately 6.9% are singletons. This material consisted of CD8+ T cells sorted from PBMCs, taken on the day of the first yellow fever vaccination. The receptors shown here come from a man aged 18 to 29 who received the YFV17D yellow fever vaccine.

This clonotype was seen a handful of times. DNA for the CDR3: TGCGCCAGCAGCTTAGGACTAGCGGAGACGAGCTCCTACAATGAGCAGTTCTTC. It translates to CASSLGLAETSSYNEQFF. V and J are TRBV5-1 and TRBJ2-1; 10 positions match TRBD2. J was trimmed by 0 bases and V by 2 bases; bases with no gene match: 8. In germline, CDR1 is SGHRS, CDR2 YFSETQ. The CDR3 totals 18 residues.

Only a few counts were recorded for this clonotype. This chain connects TRBV6-6 to TRBJ2-7, with 8 bases that match TRBD2. This CDR3 is 13 amino acids long. Germline V gives CDR1 MNHNY, CDR2 SVGAGI (reference sequence). The V segment lost 2 bases and the J segment 9 bases; nucleotides outside the gene matches: 6. The CDR3 sequence is CASSYVRTSWQYF. The CDR3 region has the DNA TGTGCCAGCAGTTACGTCAGGACTAGCTGGCAGTACTTC.

This clonotype has more than one count but fewer than ten. V gene TRBV5-1 combines with J gene TRBJ1-4; 10 bases match TRBD1. Trimming cost V 4 bases and J 7 bases; bases outside gene matches: 7. This CDR3 contains 15 residues. The germline gives CDR1 SGHRS, CDR2 YFSETQ. CDR3 bases: TGCGCCAGCAGCAGAGGACAGGGGGGTCGTGAAAAACTGTTTTTT. Its translation: CASSRGQGGREKLFF.

In this sample, this clonotype turned up many times. The CDR3 sequence: CASRATWALAFSAQYF. The CDR3 bases are TGTGCCAGCAGGGCCACTTGGGCTTTGGCCTTCTCTGCGCAGTATTTT. The V call is TRBV27, the J call TRBJ2-3; D is ambiguous. Germline values: CDR1 MNHEY, CDR2 SMNVEV (reference sequence). The CDR3 has 16 amino acids. The V end was cut by 6 bases, the J end by 10 bases, with 26 bases between.

In this sample, this clonotype turned up many times. The V gene is TRBV27, the J gene TRBJ2-5, with D unclear. CDR1 is MNHEY, CDR2 SMNVEV, per germline (reference sequence). The CDR3 is 11 amino acids. V was trimmed by 10 bases and J by 1 base, leaving 7 bases between them. CDR3 in amino acids: CATRSQETQYF. CDR3 sequence (DNA): TGTGCCACCAGATCCCAAGAGACCCAGTACTTC.

The chain recombines TRBV4-3 with TRBJ2-7; TRBD1 agrees at 11 bases. With V trimmed by 1 base and J by 6 bases, 2 bases remained unmatched. The CDR3 totals 14 residues. Germline assignment: CDR1 LGHNA and CDR2 YSLEER. CDR3 sequence reads: CASSQGTGGGEQYV. The CDR3 nucleotides are TGCGCCAGCAGCCAAGGGACAGGGGGCGGCGAGCAGTACGTC.

This clonotype was counted many times. The chain carries TRBV12-5 and TRBJ1-1, with a possible D match to TRBD1 (5 bases). The V gene lost 2 bases and the J gene lost 4 bases, with 14 bases spanning the gap. This CDR3 has 15 residues. Germline V gene data show CDR1 as LGHNT and CDR2 as FRNRAP. The DNA of the CDR3 is TGTGCTAGTGGTTTGTTACAGGACAAGGGCACTGAAGCTTTCTTT. Protein sequence: CASGLLQDKGTEAFF. The whole variable domain, remainder taken from reference TRBV12-5 and TRBJ1-1, is DARVTQTPRHKVTEMGQEVTMRCQPILGHNTVFWYRQTMMQGLELLAYFRNRAPLDDSGMPKDRFSAEMPDATLATLKIQPSEPRDSAVYFCASGLLQDKGTEAFFGQGTRLTVV.

This clonotype was observed a few times. The rearrangement uses TRBV19 and TRBJ2-3; 10 bases fit TRBD2. CDR3 length: 21 residues. CDR1 is LNHDA and CDR2 is SQIVND in the germline V gene (reference sequence). The V gene end was trimmed by 6 bases and the J gene end by 0 bases; junction bases not matched to a gene: 21. The CDR3 reads CASSPMGGLAAPTSSTDTQYF. In DNA, the CDR3 is TGTGCCAGTAGCCCAATGGGCGGACTAGCGGCTCCGACCTCTAGCACAGATACGCAGTATTTT.

This clonotype has at least ten counts. The rearrangement uses TRBV11-3 and TRBJ2-2; the match to TRBD1 covers 10 bases. Germline loops: CDR1 SGHNT, CDR2 YENEEA. This CDR3 spans 15 amino acids. V gave up 6 bases and J gave up 6 bases; unmatched junction bases: 7. The CDR3 here is CASSPDRGRSGELFF. The CDR3 DNA is TGTGCCAGCAGTCCGGACAGGGGGAGGTCCGGGGAGCTGTTTTTT.

V and J are TRBV9 and TRBJ2-1; TRBD1 might be the D (6 bases). The CDR3 totals 14 residues. Germline V lookup: CDR1 SGDLS, CDR2 YYNGEE. V dropped 4 bases and J dropped 6 bases, with 14 bases sitting between them. Here the CDR3 reads CASSPLQGSNEQFF. Written as DNA, the CDR3 is TGTGCCAGCAGCCCACTACAGGGATCCAATGAGCAGTTCTTC.

This clonotype was observed a few times. This chain joins TRBV4-3 and TRBJ2-2; the D gene is possibly TRBD2 (6 bases). There are 17 residues in the CDR3. V was trimmed by 0 bases and J by 4 bases, leaving 15 bases between them. Germline CDR1 is LGHNA and CDR2 is YSLEER. CDR3 in amino acids: CASSQDTSFISTGELFF. DNA for the CDR3: TGCGCCAGCAGCCAAGATACTAGCTTTATCTCCACCGGGGAGCTGTTTTTT.

The table lists this clonotype with a few counts. V is TRBV9 and J is TRBJ2-7, with 13 bases aligning to TRBD2. The CDR3 sequence is 15 residues long. V trimming: 4 bases; J trimming: 5 bases; junction bases outside the gene matches: 6. CDR1 and CDR2 (germline): SGDLS, YYNGEE. The DNA of the CDR3 is TGTGCCAGCAGCCCCAGGACTAGCGGGGGTAACGAGCAGTACTTC. This translates into CASSPRTSGGNEQYF.

This clonotype has a handful of counts. The V call is TRBV2, the J call TRBJ2-3, with D maybe TRBD2 (5 bases). This CDR3 spans 14 amino acids. The germline CDR1 and CDR2 sequences are SNHLY and FYNNEI. Trimming left V 6 bases short and J 0 bases short, with 10 bases between. Here the CDR3 reads CASRERSSTDTQYF. The DNA for the CDR3 is TGTGCCAGCAGAGAGCGGTCTAGCACAGATACGCAGTATTTT. The variable domain in full, completed from reference TRBV2 and TRBJ2-3, reads EPEVTQTPSHQVTQMGQEVILRCVPISNHLYFYWYRQILGQKVEFLVSFYNNEISEKSEIFDDQFSVERPDGSNFTLKIRSTKLEDSAMYFCASRERSSTDTQYFGPGTRLTVL.

This clonotype was detected many times. The gene calls are TRBV4-1 and TRBJ1-1; D remains ambiguous. With 4 bases removed from V and 1 base from J, the gap between germline ends came to 7 bases. Looked up from germline, CDR1 is MGHRA and CDR2 is YSYEKL. CDR3 length: 13 amino acids. The CDR3 spells CASSRERNTEAFF. The CDR3 coding sequence is TGCGCCAGCAGCCGAGAAAGGAACACTGAAGCTTTCTTT.

The V gene is TRBV6-2 or TRBV6-3, the J gene TRBJ2-1, with 12 bases identical to TRBD1. The V segment lost 2 bases and the J segment 3 bases; nucleotides outside the gene matches: 2. Looked up from germline, CDR1 is MNHEY and CDR2 is SVGEGT. The CDR3 contains 16 residues. DNA of the CDR3: TGTGCCAGCAGTTACGGGACAGGGGGCATCTACAATGAGCAGTTCTTC. Translated, it gives CASSYGTGGIYNEQFF.

This clonotype was counted a few times. The J gene is TRBJ1-5, the V gene TRBV4-1, with 7 positions matching TRBD1. Germline CDR1 and CDR2: MGHRA and YSYEKL. The CDR3 contains 16 residues. J lost 5 bases, V lost 0 bases, and 7 bases had no gene match. This chain's CDR3 is CASSQEQGMIYQPQHF. CDR3 DNA sequence: TGCGCCAGCAGCCAAGAACAGGGGATGATTTATCAGCCCCAGCATTTT.

This chain connects TRBV4-1 to TRBJ2-7; D tentatively fits TRBD1 or TRBD2 (6 bases each). Trimming stripped 1 base from V and 6 bases from J, with 10 bases between. Germline CDR1 and CDR2: MGHRA and YSYEKL. This CDR3 contains 13 residues. This CDR3 is CASSQVSGAEQYF. The CDR3 region has the DNA TGCGCCAGCAGCCAAGTATCGGGGGCCGAGCAGTACTTC.